This T cell receptor beta chain was retrieved from a study of CD8 T cells in ankylosing spondylitis. In this sample, this clonotype turned up a few times. Its target is not known. General observations from the study: Seemingly characteristic of ankylosing spondylitis blood was a TCR beta motif consisting of roughly 8 highly homologous variants.

TCRdb reprocessed the 5' RACE reads with MiXCR, giving one entry per CDR3 protein. The sample has 200,000 to 250,000 distinct CDR3 sequences, roughly 32% seen once. This CDR3 has 12 amino acids. Germline V gives CDR1 DFQATT, CDR2 SNEGSKA (reference sequence). The V end was cut by 7 bases, the J end by 6 bases, with 14 bases between. Sequencing used blood, either unsorted or a sorted T cell fraction (not recorded which). The chain recombines TRBV20-1 with TRBJ2-3, with D perhaps matching TRBD2 (5 bases). This sequence originates from a male donor with ankylosing spondylitis or in good health (not recorded which). This CDR3 reads CSVDPSGDTQYF. In DNA form, the CDR3 reads TGCAGTGTGGACCCCTCGGGGGATACGCAGTATTTT.